The source of this T cell receptor beta chain is a study of tumor-infiltrating lymphocytes in primary liver carcinoma. cDNA specific to TCR beta was made from 450 to 500 ng of total RNA, with a constant-region primer employed for priming. Libraries for TCR beta were built through three nested multiplex PCR rounds, which together made up a slightly modified ARM-PCR procedure. The study ran its first two PCR rounds for approximately 10 cycles each, using TRBV1-TRBV30 forward primers and a C-beta reverse primer. TCRdb recomputed calls from the multiplex PCR reads with MiXCR, one row per CDR3 protein. Among fewer than 70,000 distinct CDR3 sequences, 60% to 85% were seen once, and the ten largest hold around 50%. Bulk tissue was left unsorted, and RNA and DNA were co-extracted from about 21-30 mg of it. Per germline, CDR1 SGHAT and CDR2 FQNNGV. CDR3 length: 15 residues.

J is TRBJ2-2 and V is TRBV11-2; TRBD2 is a possible D gene (6 bases). Sequencing was done on a sample of liver tumor tissue from sampling region 2. Subset specified: tumor region T2, inferior pole. This TCR was sampled from a man aged 35 to 55 with primary liver carcinoma and hepatitis B virus infection. The DNA for the CDR3 is TGTGCTAGTAGCTTTGCGGGATCGATCACCGGGGAGCTGTTTTTT. Translation gives CASSFAGSITGELFF.